This TCR beta chain was recorded in a study of blood T cell repertoires in COVID-19. As for the study in general: Samples came from the United States, Italy and Spain, spanning acute and convalescent COVID-19. T cells, B-cell-depleted T cells, or PBMCs provided the cDNA or gDNA that served as material.

CDR1 SGHTA and CDR2 FQGTGA come from the germline V gene. The CDR3 loop spans 14 amino acids. V trimming: 4 bases; J trimming: 2 bases; junction bases outside the gene matches: 1. Under the authors' procedure: Quantification of nucleated cells was approximated via reference gene primer amplification. TCRdb's copy holds only in-frame clones and misses some; the assay was immunoSEQ multiplex PCR. D and trimming come from the DNA, and the V and J calls and clone size come from that table. The data contain approximately 150,000 clones, 87% of them seen just once; the ten biggest clones take up 0.9% to 0.95%.

Sample: peripheral blood. The V gene is TRBV7-3, the J gene TRBJ1-1; TRBD1 matches at 10 bases. The TCR originated in a woman aged 50 to 60 with acute or convalescent COVID-19. The DNA for the CDR3 is TGTGCCAGCAGCTGGACAGGGGGAAACACTGAAGCTTTCTTT. Amino acid sequence: CASSWTGGNTEAFF.